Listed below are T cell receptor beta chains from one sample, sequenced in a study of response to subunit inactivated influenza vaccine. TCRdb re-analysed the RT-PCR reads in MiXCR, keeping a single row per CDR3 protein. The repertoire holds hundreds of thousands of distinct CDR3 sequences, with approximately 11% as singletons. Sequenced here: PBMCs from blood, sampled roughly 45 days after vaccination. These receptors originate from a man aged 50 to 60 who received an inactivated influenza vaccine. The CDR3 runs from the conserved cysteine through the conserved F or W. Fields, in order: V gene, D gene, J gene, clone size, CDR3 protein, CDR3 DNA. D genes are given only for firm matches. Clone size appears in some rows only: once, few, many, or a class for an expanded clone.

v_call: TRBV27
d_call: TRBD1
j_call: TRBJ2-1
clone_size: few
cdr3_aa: CASSGGTGVNEQFF
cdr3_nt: TGTGCCAGCAGTGGGGGGACAGGGGTCAATGAGCAGTTCTTC

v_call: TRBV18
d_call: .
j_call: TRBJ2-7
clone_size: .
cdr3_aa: CASSPILAGFEQYF
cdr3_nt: TGTGCCAGCTCACCAATTCTAGCCGGGTTCGAGCAGTACTTC

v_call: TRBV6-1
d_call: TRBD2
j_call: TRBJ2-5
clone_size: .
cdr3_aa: CASRPGLAGGQETQYF
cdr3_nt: TGTGCCAGCAGACCCGGACTAGCGGGAGGGCAGGAGACCCAGTACTTC

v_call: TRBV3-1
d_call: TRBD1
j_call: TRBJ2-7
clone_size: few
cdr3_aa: CASSQDSDRARQYF
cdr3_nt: TGTGCCAGCAGCCAAGATTCCGACAGGGCGCGGCAGTACTTC

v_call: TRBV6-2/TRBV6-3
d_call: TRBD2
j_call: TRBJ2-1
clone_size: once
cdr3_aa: CASSSNLAGGNNEQFF
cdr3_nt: TGTGCCAGCAGTTCAAACTTAGCGGGAGGAAACAATGAGCAGTTCTTC

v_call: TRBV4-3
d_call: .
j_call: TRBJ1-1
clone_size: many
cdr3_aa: CASSQGSFGYTEAFF
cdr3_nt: TGCGCCAGCAGCCAAGGTTCATTCGGATACACTGAAGCTTTCTTT

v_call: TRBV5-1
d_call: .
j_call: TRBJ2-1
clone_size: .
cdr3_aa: CASSLAFPADEQFF
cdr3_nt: TGCGCCAGCAGCTTGGCCTTTCCAGCTGATGAGCAGTTCTTC

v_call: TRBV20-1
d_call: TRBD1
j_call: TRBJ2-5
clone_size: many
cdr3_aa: CSARRTGLETQYF
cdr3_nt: TGCAGTGCTAGACGGACAGGGTTGGAGACCCAGTACTTC

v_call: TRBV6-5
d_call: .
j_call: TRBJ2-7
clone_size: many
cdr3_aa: CASSYRGTYEQYF
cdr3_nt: TGTGCCAGCAGTTACAGGGGAACCTACGAGCAGTACTTC

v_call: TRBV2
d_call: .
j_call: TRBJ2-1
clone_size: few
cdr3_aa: CASSQTEQFF
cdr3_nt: TGTGCCAGCAGTCAGACTGAGCAGTTCTTC

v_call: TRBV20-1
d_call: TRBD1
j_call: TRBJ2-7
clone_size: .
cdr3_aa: CSATGQGAVYEQYF
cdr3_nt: TGCAGTGCTACGGGACAGGGGGCGGTCTACGAGCAGTACTTC

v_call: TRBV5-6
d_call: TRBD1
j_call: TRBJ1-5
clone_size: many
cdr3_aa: CASSAFKDRAYSNQPQHF
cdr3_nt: TGTGCCAGCAGCGCTTTTAAGGACAGGGCTTATAGCAATCAGCCCCAGCATTTT

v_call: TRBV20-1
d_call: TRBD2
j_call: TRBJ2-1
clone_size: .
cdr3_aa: CSANQNTGTSGGTHEQFF
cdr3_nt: TGCAGTGCGAACCAAAACACCGGGACTAGCGGGGGGACCCATGAGCAGTTCTTC

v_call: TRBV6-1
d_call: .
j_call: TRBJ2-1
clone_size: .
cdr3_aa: CASSESPGHRSYNEQFF
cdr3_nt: TGTGCCAGCAGTGAATCTCCAGGCCATCGCTCCTACAATGAGCAGTTCTTC

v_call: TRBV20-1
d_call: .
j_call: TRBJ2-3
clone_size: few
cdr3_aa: CSASHGSYTDTQYF
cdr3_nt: TGCAGTGCTTCTCACGGGTCCTACACAGATACGCAGTATTTT

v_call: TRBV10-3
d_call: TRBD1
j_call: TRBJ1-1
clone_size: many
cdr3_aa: CAISGQGPEAFF
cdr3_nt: TGTGCCATCAGTGGACAGGGGCCTGAAGCTTTCTTT

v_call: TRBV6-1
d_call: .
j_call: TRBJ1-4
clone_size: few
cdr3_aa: CASSEVYGPNEKLFF
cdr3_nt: TGTGCCAGCAGTGAAGTGTACGGACCTAATGAAAAACTGTTTTTT

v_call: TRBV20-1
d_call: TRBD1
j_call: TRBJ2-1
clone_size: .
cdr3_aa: CSADPGQGRNNEQFF
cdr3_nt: TGCAGTGCGGATCCGGGACAGGGGAGGAACAATGAGCAGTTCTTC

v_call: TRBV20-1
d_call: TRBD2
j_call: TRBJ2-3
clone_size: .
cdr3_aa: CSARDFIRAGDADTQYF
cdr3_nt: TGCAGTGCTAGAGACTTCATCCGAGCGGGGGACGCAGATACGCAGTATTTT

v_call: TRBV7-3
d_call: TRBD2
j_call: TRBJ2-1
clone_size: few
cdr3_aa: CASSLGLASQQFF
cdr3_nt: TGTGCCAGCAGCTTGGGACTAGCGTCTCAGCAGTTCTTC

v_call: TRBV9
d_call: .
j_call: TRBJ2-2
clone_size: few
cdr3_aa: CASSATGNTGELFF
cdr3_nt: TGTGCCAGCAGCGCGACAGGGAACACCGGGGAGCTGTTTTTT

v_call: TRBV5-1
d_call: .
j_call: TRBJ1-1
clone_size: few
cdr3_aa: CASSTRDPNTEAFF
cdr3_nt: TGCGCCAGCAGCACCCGGGACCCGAACACTGAAGCTTTCTTT

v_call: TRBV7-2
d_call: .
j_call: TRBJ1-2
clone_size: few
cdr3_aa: CASSLGREVGAQTF
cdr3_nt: TGTGCCAGCAGCTTAGGTCGGGAAGTGGGGGCGCAGACCTTC